This T cell receptor (beta chain) was recorded in a study of T cell responses to AZD1222 COVID-19 vaccine. Assay: immunoSEQ multiplex PCR; the TCRdb copy retains only in-frame clones and omits some. The table lists around 140,000 clones, 70% to 90% of them singletons, with around 8% in the top ten. Here the sequenced sample was peripheral blood, taken on day 0 of AZD1222 vaccination. The sequence was obtained from an adult in good health.

CDR3 in amino acids: CASSETGQRGKFF. The CDR3 DNA reads TGTGCCAGCAGTGAAACGGGACAAAGGGGCAAGTTCTTC. The chain links TRBV6-1 to TRBJ2-1; the D gene is possibly TRBD1 (6 bases). The CDR3 is made up of 13 amino acids. With 2 bases removed from V and 14 bases from J, the gap between germline ends came to 16 bases. The V gene's germline CDR1 is MNHNS and CDR2 SASEGT.